Below, 3 T cell receptor beta chains from the same sample are listed, as sequenced in a study of cytotoxic CD8 clonotypes in ibrutinib-treated CLL. Produced via immunoSEQ multiplex PCR; TCRdb's table is partial and in-frame only. The table shows around 250,000 clones, with about three quarters occurring only once. The sample in question was PBMCs, obtained after 24 months of ibrutinib treatment. Every receptor here comes from a human donor with chronic lymphocytic leukemia.

The chain joins TRBV29-1 to TRBJ2-7; D possibly uses TRBD1 or TRBD2 (6 bases each). This CDR3 region has 13 residues. V was clipped by 7 bases and J by 6 bases, with 19 bases between them. CDR1 and CDR2 from the germline V gene are SQVTM and ANQGSEA. CDR3 in DNA: TGCAGCGCCGAGGGGGGCCTGAGGGGCGAGCAGTACTTC. It specifies CSAEGGLRGEQYF.

This clone was picked up a small number of times. The chain joins TRBV6-5 to TRBJ1-2; 8 bases match TRBD1. With V trimmed by 3 bases and J by 0 bases, 6 bases remained unmatched. Germline V gene lookup returns CDR1 MNHEY and CDR2 SVGAGI. The CDR3 has 16 amino acids. The CDR3 DNA is TGTGCCAGCAGTTATTACAGGGGGGGTGCTAACTATGGCTACACCTTC. This sequence encodes CASSYYRGGANYGYTF.

This clone was detected a few times. The chain employs TRBV6-5 and TRBJ2-2; D is unresolved. The CDR3 sequence is 12 residues long. V was shortened by 6 bases and J by 4 bases, with 6 bases between the two germline ends. The germline V gene has CDR1 MNHEY and CDR2 SVGAGI. This CDR3 is CASSPITGELFF. CDR3 coding DNA: TGTGCCAGCAGCCCTATCACCGGGGAGCTGTTTTTT.